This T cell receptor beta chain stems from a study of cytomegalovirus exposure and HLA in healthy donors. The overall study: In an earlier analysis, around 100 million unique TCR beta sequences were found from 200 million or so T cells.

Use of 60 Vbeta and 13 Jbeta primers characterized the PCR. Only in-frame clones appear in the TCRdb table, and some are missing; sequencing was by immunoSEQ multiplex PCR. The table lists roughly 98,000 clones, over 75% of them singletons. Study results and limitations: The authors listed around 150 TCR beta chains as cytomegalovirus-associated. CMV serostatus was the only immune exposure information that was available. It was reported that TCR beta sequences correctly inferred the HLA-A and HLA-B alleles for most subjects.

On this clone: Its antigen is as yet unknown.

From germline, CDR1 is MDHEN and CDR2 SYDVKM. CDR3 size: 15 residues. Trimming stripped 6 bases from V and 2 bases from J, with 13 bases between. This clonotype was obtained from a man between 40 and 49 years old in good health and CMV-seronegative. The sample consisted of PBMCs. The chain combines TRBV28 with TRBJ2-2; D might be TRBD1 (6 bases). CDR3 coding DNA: TGTGCCAGCAGCCCCGGGACACCAAACACCGGGGAGCTGTTTTTT. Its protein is CASSPGTPNTGELFF.